This T cell receptor beta chain was profiled in a study of cytomegalovirus exposure and HLA in healthy donors. Study-level information: As an earlier analysis found, 180 million or so T cells yielded approximately 100 million unique TCR beta sequences. Findings and limits, study-wide: Reports indicate that TCR beta sequences accurately predicted the HLA-A and HLA-B alleles of most subjects. With further analysis later on, most CMV-associated TCR beta chains appeared HLA-restricted.

The PCR was carried out with 60 Vbeta primers and 13 Jbeta primers. Profiled with immunoSEQ multiplex PCR; TCRdb holds only in-frame clones, not every one. This specimen shows about 79,000 clones; the ten leading clones hold roughly 5.1%. Comments on this clone: Antigen: not known.

CDR1 is KGHSH, CDR2 LQKENI, per germline. CDR3 length: 15 amino acids. V dropped 1 base and J dropped 7; count of bases not matched to a gene: 7. The rearrangement joins TRBV18 to TRBJ1-5; TRBD1 agrees at 7 bases. The receptor was isolated from a man aged 25-45 years in good health and CMV-seronegative. Sequenced material: PBMCs. The CDR3 DNA sequence: TGTGCCAGCTCACCACGGTCAGGGGGGACCCAGCCCCAGCATTTT. It codes for CASSPRSGGTQPQHF.